The 31 T cell receptor beta chains reported below all come from one sample, sequenced in a study of a mutant IDH1 vaccine in newly diagnosed glioma. Time point of the sample: week 11, during vaccination. Every single dose of the vaccine, 300 ug of mutant IDH1 20-mer peptide, came with topical imiquimod. These receptors' antigens are unknown. Clones were sequenced by immunoSEQ multiplex PCR, and TCRdb holds only the in-frame ones, with some missing. The profile covers 50,000 or so clones, with roughly nine tenths appearing a single time and under 2.5% taken by the ten largest. Sequencing used PBMCs, obtained from a glioma patient whose treatment included an IDH1 peptide vaccine. These receptors were obtained from a man aged 45-60 years with glioma.

CDR3 in DNA: TGCGCCAGCAGCCAAGGCAGGGCGCGGACAGATACGCAGTATTTT. Translated, it gives CASSQGRARTDTQYF. The rearrangement joins TRBV4-3 to TRBJ2-3; tentatively, D is TRBD1 (5 bases). Germline loops: CDR1 LGHNA, CDR2 YSLEER. Trimming removed 1 base at V and 3 bases at J, with 11 bases between. CDR3 length: 15 residues.

The chain joins TRBV9 to TRBJ2-1, with TRBD2 matching 7 bases. CDR1 SGDLS and CDR2 YYNGEE come from the germline V gene. This CDR3 region has 15 residues. V was clipped by 1 base and J by 8 bases; unmatched bases: 9. DNA for the CDR3: TGTGCCAGCAGCGTATACGGGAGCCGGGGGGATGAGCAGTTCTTC. Protein: CASSVYGSRGDEQFF. The full variable domain, its missing parts supplied by reference TRBV9 and TRBJ2-1, is DSGVTQTPKHLITATGQRVTLRCSPRSGDLSVYWYQQSLDQGLQFLIQYYNGEERAKGNILERFSAQQFPDLHSELNLSSLELGDSALYFCASSVYGSRGDEQFFGPGTRLTVL.

This clone showed up just once. The CDR3 DNA reads TGTGCCAGCAGTCCTTCTTGGGGCGGGAGAGCCTACGAGCAGTACTTC. This encodes CASSPSWGGRAYEQYF. The chain combines TRBV7-8 with TRBJ2-7; 7 bases match TRBD2. The CDR3 length is 16 residues. The V gene's germline CDR1 is SGHVS and CDR2 FQNEAQ. V dropped 6 bases and J dropped 2; count of bases not matched to a gene: 13.

This chain links TRBV4-3 with TRBJ2-5; maybe TRBD1 (5 bases). Germline CDR1 and CDR2: LGHNA and YSLEER. The CDR3 consists of 15 residues. Trimming shortened V by 1 base and J by 4 bases, and 13 bases separated the two germline ends. The DNA for the CDR3 is TGCGCCAGCAGCCAAGGAACAGGCCCAGGAGAGACCCAGTACTTC. The encoded protein is CASSQGTGPGETQYF.

This clone was recorded only once. CDR3 protein: CASTLAGGPGEQFF. In DNA form, the CDR3 reads TGTGCCAGCACCCTAGCGGGAGGGCCCGGTGAGCAGTTCTTC. This sequence joins TRBV19 and TRBJ2-1; TRBD2 matches 12 bases. Germline lookup yields CDR1 LNHDA and CDR2 SQIVND (reference sequence). Trimming removed 9 bases from V and 9 bases from J; junction bases left unmatched: 9. There are 14 residues in the CDR3.

This clone was seen a single time. The chain links TRBV10-3 to TRBJ2-7, with 7 bases lining up with TRBD2. The CDR3 runs 13 residues. Trimming took 7 bases from V and 5 from J; bases not matched to a gene: 8. Germline CDR1 reads ENHRY; CDR2 reads SYGVKD. This chain's CDR3 is CAITRGVRNEQYF. DNA of the CDR3: TGTGCCATCACCCGGGGGGTGCGAAACGAGCAGTACTTC.

The chain combines TRBV4-1 with TRBJ1-3; no clear D gene. This CDR3 region has 15 residues. Trimming cost V 1 base and J 0 bases, with 7 bases left between them. CDR1 and CDR2 from the germline V gene are MGHRA and YSYEKL. The CDR3 DNA follows: TGCGCCAGCAGCCAAGGACACCACTCTGGAAACACCATATATTTT. This sequence encodes CASSQGHHSGNTIYF.

The V gene is TRBV29-1, the J gene TRBJ2-3; weak D call: TRBD2 (5 bases). CDR1 is SQVTM and CDR2 is ANQGSEA in the germline V gene. This CDR3 contains 14 residues. V gave up 5 bases and J gave up 0 bases, with 12 bases separating them. CDR3 nucleotide sequence: TGCAGCGTTCAGGCGGGCTGGAGCACAGATACGCAGTATTTT. Protein product: CSVQAGWSTDTQYF.

The CDR3 sequence: CASSIPGTGGETQYF. CDR3 DNA: TGTGCCAGCAGTATCCCCGGGACAGGGGGTGAGACCCAGTACTTC. This chain connects TRBV28 to TRBJ2-5, with TRBD1 identical over 11 bases. The germline gives CDR1 MDHEN, CDR2 SYDVKM. After removal of 5 bases from V and 5 bases from J, the junction contained 7 bases not matched to a gene. This CDR3 comprises 15 residues.

The chain joins TRBV15 to TRBJ1-4; possibly TRBD1 for D (5 bases). V was clipped by 3 bases and J by 5 bases, with 7 bases between them. This CDR3 has 13 amino acids. Germline V gives CDR1 LNHNV, CDR2 YYDKDF (reference sequence). The chain's CDR3 is CATSSRQNEKLFF. In DNA form, the CDR3 reads TGTGCCACCAGCAGCCGACAGAATGAAAAACTGTTTTTT. Full variable domain (rest looked up from reference TRBV15 and TRBJ1-4): DAMVIQNPRYQVTQFGKPVTLSCSQTLNHNVMYWYQQKSSQAPKLLFHYYDKDFNNEADTPDNFQSRRPNTSFCFLDIRSPGLGDTAMYLCATSSRQNEKLFFGSGTQLSVL.

In DNA form, the CDR3 reads TGTGCCTGGAGTGTAGGGGGGGCGGGAGGGCCAGGGATGCGGCAGTACTTC. Residues: CAWSVGGAGGPGMRQYF. V usage is TRBV30 and J usage is TRBJ2-7, with 9 positions matching TRBD2. After removal of 0 bases from V and 9 bases from J, the junction contained 18 bases not matched to a gene. The CDR3 runs to 17 residues. CDR1 is GTSNPN and CDR2 is SVGIG in the germline V gene (reference sequence).

This clone showed up just a few times. The chain couples TRBV29-1 to TRBJ2-5, with TRBD2 as a possible D gene (7 bases). Germline assignment: CDR1 SQVTM and CDR2 ANQGSEA. V dropped 4 bases and J dropped 3 bases, with 9 bases sitting between them. This CDR3 region has 12 residues. This CDR3 reads CSVVGGEETQYF. CDR3 coding DNA: TGCAGCGTTGTAGGGGGGGAAGAGACCCAGTACTTC.

This rearrangement joins TRBV10-3 to TRBJ2-3; 13 nucleotides align to TRBD2. Germline trimming cut 8 bases from V and 1 base from J; bases unmatched to any gene: 18. The CDR3 is 20 amino acids. From germline, CDR1 is ENHRY and CDR2 SYGVKD. CDR3 coding DNA: TGTGCCATCCAAGATTGGTCCGGGACTAGCGGGGTGGGGGGCACAGATACGCAGTATTTT. Protein: CAIQDWSGTSGVGGTDTQYF.

The chain recombines TRBV28 with TRBJ1-4, with unresolved D. Trimming removed 7 bases from V and 5 bases from J, with 5 bases in between. This CDR3 region has 11 residues. Germline V lookup: CDR1 MDHEN, CDR2 SYDVKM. The CDR3 loop is CASKSNEKLFF. Here the CDR3 DNA reads TGTGCCAGCAAATCGAATGAAAAACTGTTTTTT.

The V and J genes are TRBV4-1 and TRBJ2-7; TRBD1 might be the D (6 bases). CDR3 length: 15 residues. The V and J ends lost 8 bases and 4 bases respectively, with 21 bases between them. Looked up from germline, CDR1 is MGHRA and CDR2 is YSYEKL. The CDR3 region has the DNA TGCGCCAGCTCCCTGGTGGCCGGGACACTTTACGAGCAGTACTTC. Translated, it gives CASSLVAGTLYEQYF.

The chain has TRBV7-9 and TRBJ1-1, with 7 bases that match TRBD1. Germline V lookup: CDR1 SEHNR, CDR2 FQNEAQ (reference sequence). The CDR3 has 18 residues. Trimming removed 5 bases from V and 0 bases from J; junction bases left unmatched: 15. The CDR3 reads CASSARGEYGTVNTEAFF. CDR3 bases: TGTGCCAGCAGCGCCCGCGGGGAATACGGGACAGTGAACACTGAAGCTTTCTTT.

The J gene is TRBJ1-1, the V gene TRBV5-6, with D hard to call. V lost 0 bases and J 6 bases, leaving 12 bases between the germline ends. Germline CDR1 and CDR2: SGHDT and YYEEEE. CDR3 length: 14 residues. The CDR3 DNA sequence: TGTGCCAGCAGCTTGGGACCGTCCTCGGCTGAAGCTTTCTTT. Translating gives CASSLGPSSAEAFF.

Turning to this clone: Its ends do not fully match the called genes, so a read error is possible. The chain recombines TRBV7-7 with TRBJ2-5; weak D call: TRBD2 (5 bases). The CDR3 covers 16 residues. Germline V lookup: CDR1 SSHAT, CDR2 FNYEAQ (reference sequence). The CDR3 reads CASSHRRNPRGETQYF. Written as DNA, the CDR3 is TGTGCTAGCAGCCACCGTAGGAACCCCCGGGGAGAGACCCAGTACTTC.

This chain links TRBV7-2 with TRBJ2-5, with TRBD2 matching 9 bases. The CDR3 consists of 15 residues. With 1 base clipped from V and 1 base from J, the junction kept 1 base outside the gene matches. Germline V gene sequence: CDR1 SGHTA, CDR2 FQGNSA. CDR3 region: CASSLGLAAQETQYF. Written as DNA, the CDR3 is TGTGCCAGCAGCTTAGGACTAGCGGCCCAAGAGACCCAGTACTTC.

The chain links TRBV14 to TRBJ2-2; the match to TRBD1 covers 10 bases. Germline assignment: CDR1 SGHDN and CDR2 FVKESK. This CDR3 has 15 residues. V was pared by 6 bases and J by 3 bases, with 4 bases of the junction left unmatched. The CDR3 bases are TGTGCCAGCAGTAGGACAGGGGGATACACCGGGGAGCTGTTTTTT. Protein product: CASSRTGGYTGELFF.

The V and J genes are TRBV7-2 and TRBJ2-5, with 8 bases lining up with TRBD1. CDR3 length: 17 amino acids. Germline CDR1 SGHTA, CDR2 FQGNSA. V was pared by 1 base and J by 4 bases, with 11 bases of the junction left unmatched. The CDR3 loop reads CASSLVALDRGGETQYF. The CDR3 nucleotides read TGTGCCAGCAGCTTAGTGGCCCTAGACAGGGGCGGAGAGACCCAGTACTTC.

There are a few counts of this clone. J is TRBJ1-2 and V is TRBV5-1; 7 nucleotides agree with TRBD1. Germline assignment: CDR1 SGHRS and CDR2 YFSETQ. The CDR3 sequence is 14 residues long. Trimming at V came to 0 bases and at J to 6 bases, leaving 5 bases not matched to a gene. CDR3 residues: CASSLAPTGNGYTF. For the CDR3, the DNA is TGCGCCAGCAGCTTGGCACCGACAGGGAATGGCTACACCTTC.

The rearrangement joins TRBV19 to TRBJ2-1; maybe TRBD2 (5 bases). Trimming removed 8 bases from V and 4 bases from J, with 9 bases in between. Germline V CDR1 and CDR2: LNHDA, SQIVND (reference sequence). The CDR3 extends over 12 amino acids. DNA for the CDR3: TGTGCCAGTGGTTTAGCGTACAATGAGCAGTTCTTC. Translated: CASGLAYNEQFF.

V is TRBV7-8 and J is TRBJ1-6, with a weak D call TRBD1 (6 bases). Trimming took off 5 bases at V and 9 bases at J, with 14 bases between the two ends. The length of the CDR3 is 14 residues. CDR1 SGHVS and CDR2 FQNEAQ come from the germline V gene. The CDR3 region is CASSASQGSSPLHF. In DNA form, the CDR3 reads TGTGCCAGCAGCGCTTCGCAGGGGAGTTCACCCCTCCACTTT.

The chain is built from TRBV6-5 and TRBJ1-1; a possible D gene is TRBD1 (5 bases). The ends were cut back, 4 bases at V and 0 bases at J, with 15 bases in the middle. The CDR3 sequence is 16 residues long. Germline V gene lookup returns CDR1 MNHEY and CDR2 SVGAGI. The CDR3, as DNA: TGTGCCAGCAGTTCGCGGTCCGGGACGGTGAACACTGAAGCTTTCTTT. Encoded protein: CASSSRSGTVNTEAFF.

The V call is TRBV19, the J call TRBJ2-1; 10 bases are a match to TRBD2. The length of the CDR3 is 15 residues. J lost 5 bases, V lost 9 bases, and 10 bases had no gene match. The germline CDR1 and CDR2 sequences are LNHDA and SQIVND (reference sequence). As DNA, the CDR3 is TGTGCCAGCTCGGAGCGGGGGGGGCCAAACAATGAGCAGTTCTTC. Translated: CASSERGGPNNEQFF.

This clone was detected only once. The V and J genes are TRBV2 and TRBJ2-5, with D possibly TRBD2 on 5 matching bases. Germline loops: CDR1 SNHLY, CDR2 FYNNEI. V lost 4 bases, J lost 0 bases, and 9 bases lay in between. The CDR3 totals 14 residues. The CDR3 sequence: CASSVPDYQETQYF. In DNA, the CDR3 is TGTGCCAGCAGTGTTCCGGACTACCAAGAGACCCAGTACTTC.

The rearrangement uses TRBV18 and TRBJ2-5, with D possibly being TRBD2 (5 bases). CDR3 length: 14 residues. V was shortened by 3 bases and J by 3 bases, with 11 bases between the two germline ends. Germline V lookup: CDR1 KGHSH, CDR2 LQKENI. The CDR3 DNA follows: TGTGCCAGCTCACCGGAGCGGCAGAAAGAGACCCAGTACTTC. As protein: CASSPERQKETQYF.

V usage is TRBV15 and J usage is TRBJ2-2, with 14 bases that match TRBD2. Trimming cost V 4 bases and J 5 bases; bases outside gene matches: 9. Germline V CDR1 and CDR2: LNHNV, YYDKDF (reference sequence). The CDR3 totals 18 residues. The chain's CDR3 is CATSNSGLAGGLTGELFF. The CDR3 DNA follows: TGTGCCACCAGCAATAGCGGACTAGCGGGAGGTCTGACCGGGGAGCTGTTTTTT.

The V and J genes are TRBV29-1 and TRBJ2-6, with D unresolved. This CDR3 comprises 13 residues. The germline CDR1 and CDR2 sequences are SQVTM and ANQGSEA. Deletions cut 4 bases from V and 0 bases from J, with 4 bases between. DNA for the CDR3: TGCAGCGTTGTCCCCTCTGGGGCCAACGTCCTGACTTTC. Translated: CSVVPSGANVLTF.

The chain couples TRBV4-1 to TRBJ1-1, with D maybe TRBD1 (6 bases). The germline V gene has CDR1 MGHRA and CDR2 YSYEKL. Between the trimmed V and J ends, which lost 0 bases and 7 bases, there was a span of 12 bases. This CDR3 has 14 amino acids. Here the CDR3 DNA reads TGCGCCAGCAGCCAAGATCTTAACAGGGATGAAGCTTTCTTT. Translating it yields CASSQDLNRDEAFF.